This T cell receptor (beta chain) was profiled in a study of preoperative IRX-2 immunotherapy in early breast cancer (dated by TCRdb to between 2018 and 2021). The library was obtained by the immunoSEQ multiplex PCR assay. TCRdb provides this immuneACCESS table in a form limited to in-frame rearrangements. Some clones are lacking; in checked studies, under half of them reflect an unresolved V gene, and why the rest are absent is not known. In this sample the table shows about 42,000 clones, approximately 75% of which occur a single time. Of the sample, over 1% is held by the ten largest clones. Per the publication, the treatment or condition label means: preoperative locoregional IRX-2 cytokine immunotherapy. The samples were obtained from a phase Ib study in which preoperative, locoregional IRX-2 cytokine immunotherapy intended to prime immune responses was tested. Before surgery, IRX-2 was given to the donors, who were patients with early-stage breast cancer.

Counted from cysteine to phenylalanine, this CDR3 has 14 amino acids. Only CDR3 DNA remains: 42 bases, in frame from the first base. Via the germline V gene, CDR1 is SGHRS and CDR2 YFSETQ. V lost 3 bases and J lost 7 bases; the stretch between them is 14 bases long. A word on this clone: This receptor's antigen is unknown. No base quality values were provided; no much bigger clone lies one nucleotide off.

The receptor was isolated from a human donor with breast cancer. Here the sequenced sample was tumor tissue, taken after IRX-2 immunotherapy. This sequence uses TRBV5-1 and TRBJ2-1; tentative D gene TRBD2, with 5 bases matching. The sequence in DNA is TGCGCCAGCAGCTCTCGTTCACGGGGAAATGAGCAGTTCTTC. Translation gives CASSSRSRGNEQFF.